The TCR beta chain described here comes from a study of cytomegalovirus exposure and HLA in healthy donors. The donors were healthy bone marrow donors. These donors counted as nominally healthy when sampled, but unrecorded immune exposures were likely. Amplification used 60 Vbeta primers and 13 Jbeta primers. The assay was immunoSEQ multiplex PCR, and TCRdb's table has in-frame clones only and misses some. This table has around 150,000 clones, around 10% appearing once. V gave up 4 bases and J gave up 4 bases; unmatched junction bases: 5. The length of the CDR3 is 15 residues. Germline values: CDR1 SGHRS, CDR2 YFSETQ.

Material: PBMCs. The gene calls are TRBV5-1 and TRBJ1-3; 10 bases align to TRBD1. The receptor was derived from a male donor in good health and CMV-seronegative. The CDR3 nucleotides are TGCGCCAGCAGCCTTGACAGGGGGCCCGGAAACACCATATATTTT. This encodes CASSLDRGPGNTIYF.